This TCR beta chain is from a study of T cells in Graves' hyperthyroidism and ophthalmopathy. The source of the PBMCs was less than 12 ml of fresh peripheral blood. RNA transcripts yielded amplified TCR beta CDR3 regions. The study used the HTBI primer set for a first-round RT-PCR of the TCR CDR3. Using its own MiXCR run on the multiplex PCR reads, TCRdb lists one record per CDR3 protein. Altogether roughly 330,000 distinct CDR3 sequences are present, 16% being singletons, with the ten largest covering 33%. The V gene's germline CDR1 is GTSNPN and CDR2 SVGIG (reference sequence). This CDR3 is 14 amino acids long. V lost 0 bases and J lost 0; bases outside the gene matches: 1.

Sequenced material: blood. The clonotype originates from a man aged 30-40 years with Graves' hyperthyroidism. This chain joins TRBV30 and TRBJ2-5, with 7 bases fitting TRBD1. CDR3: CAWSVGGNQETQYF. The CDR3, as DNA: TGTGCCTGGAGTGTAGGGGGCAACCAAGAGACCCAGTACTTC.